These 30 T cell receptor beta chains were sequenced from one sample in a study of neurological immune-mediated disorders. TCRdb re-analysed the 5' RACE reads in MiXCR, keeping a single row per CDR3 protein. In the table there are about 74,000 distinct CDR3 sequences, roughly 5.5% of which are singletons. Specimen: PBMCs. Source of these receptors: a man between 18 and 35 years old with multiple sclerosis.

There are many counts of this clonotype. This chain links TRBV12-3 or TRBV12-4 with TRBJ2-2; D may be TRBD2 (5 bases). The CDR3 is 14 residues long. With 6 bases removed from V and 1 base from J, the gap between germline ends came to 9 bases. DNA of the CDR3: TGTGCCAGCAGAATGAGGGAGAACACCGGGGAGCTGTTTTTT. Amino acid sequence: CASRMRENTGELFF.

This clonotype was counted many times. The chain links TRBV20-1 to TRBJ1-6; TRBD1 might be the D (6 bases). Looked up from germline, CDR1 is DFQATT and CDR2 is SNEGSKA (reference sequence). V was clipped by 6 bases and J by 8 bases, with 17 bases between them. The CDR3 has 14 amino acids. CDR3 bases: TGCAGTGCGGGGGCCTCCAGGGCTGATTCACCCCTCCACTTT. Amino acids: CSAGASRADSPLHF.

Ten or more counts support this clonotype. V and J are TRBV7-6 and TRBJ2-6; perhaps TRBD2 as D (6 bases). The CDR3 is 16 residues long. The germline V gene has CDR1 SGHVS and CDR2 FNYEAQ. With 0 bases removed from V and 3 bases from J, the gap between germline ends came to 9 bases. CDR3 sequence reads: CASSLAQGGGANVLTF. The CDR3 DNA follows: TGTGCCAGCAGCTTAGCGCAGGGAGGTGGGGCCAACGTCCTGACTTTC.

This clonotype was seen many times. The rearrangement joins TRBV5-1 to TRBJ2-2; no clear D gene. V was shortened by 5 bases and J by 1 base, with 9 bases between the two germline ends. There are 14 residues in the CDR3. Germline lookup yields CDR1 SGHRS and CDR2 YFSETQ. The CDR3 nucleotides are TGCGCCAGCAGAATCGCAGGGAACACCGGGGAGCTGTTTTTT. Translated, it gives CASRIAGNTGELFF.

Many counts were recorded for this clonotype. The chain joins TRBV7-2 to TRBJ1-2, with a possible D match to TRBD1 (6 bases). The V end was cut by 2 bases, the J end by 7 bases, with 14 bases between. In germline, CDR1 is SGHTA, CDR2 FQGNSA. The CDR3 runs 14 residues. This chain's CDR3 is CASSLSRQQGGYTF. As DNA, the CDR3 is TGTGCCAGCAGCTTAAGTCGTCAACAGGGTGGCTACACCTTC.

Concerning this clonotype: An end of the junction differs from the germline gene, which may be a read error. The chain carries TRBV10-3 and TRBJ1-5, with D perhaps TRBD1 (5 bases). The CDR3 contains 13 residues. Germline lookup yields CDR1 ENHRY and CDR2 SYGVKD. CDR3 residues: CAISERDPGPQNF. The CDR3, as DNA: TGTGCCATCAGTGAACGGGACCCAGGGCCCCAGAATTTT.

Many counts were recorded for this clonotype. CDR3 bases: TGCAGTGCTAGAGATAGCACCGACTACGAGCAGTACTTC. Amino acids: CSARDSTDYEQYF. The chain recombines TRBV20-1 with TRBJ2-7; D remains unclear. Germline-derived CDR1 and CDR2 are DFQATT and SNEGSKA (reference sequence). The CDR3 is 13 residues long. Trimming left V 0 bases short and J 3 bases short, with 9 bases between.

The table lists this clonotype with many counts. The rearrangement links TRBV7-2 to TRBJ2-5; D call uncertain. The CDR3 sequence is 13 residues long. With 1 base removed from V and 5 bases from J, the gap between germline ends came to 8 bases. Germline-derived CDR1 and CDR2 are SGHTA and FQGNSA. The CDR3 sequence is CASSLGRRETQYF. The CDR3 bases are TGTGCCAGCAGCTTAGGAAGGCGGGAGACCCAGTACTTC.

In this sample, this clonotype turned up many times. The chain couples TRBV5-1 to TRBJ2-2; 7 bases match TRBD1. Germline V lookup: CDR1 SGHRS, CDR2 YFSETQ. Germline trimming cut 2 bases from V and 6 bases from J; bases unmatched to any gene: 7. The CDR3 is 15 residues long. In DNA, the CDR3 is TGCGCCAGCAGCTTAAGACAGGGTTCGGCCGGGGAGCTGTTTTTT. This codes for CASSLRQGSAGELFF.

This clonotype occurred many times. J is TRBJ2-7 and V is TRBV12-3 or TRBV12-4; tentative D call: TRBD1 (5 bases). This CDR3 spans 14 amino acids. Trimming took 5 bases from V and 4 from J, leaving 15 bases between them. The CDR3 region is CASSEAGWAYEQYF. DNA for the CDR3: TGTGCCAGCAGTGAGGCAGGGTGGGCGTACGAGCAGTACTTC.

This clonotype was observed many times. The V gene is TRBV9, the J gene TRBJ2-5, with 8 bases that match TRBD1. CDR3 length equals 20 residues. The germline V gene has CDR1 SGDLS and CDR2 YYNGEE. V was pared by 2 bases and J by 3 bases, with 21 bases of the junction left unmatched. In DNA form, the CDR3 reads TGTGCCAGCAGCGTCGAGCAAAGGGTGAACGGGACAGGTATTAAAGAGACCCAGTACTTC. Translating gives CASSVEQRVNGTGIKETQYF.

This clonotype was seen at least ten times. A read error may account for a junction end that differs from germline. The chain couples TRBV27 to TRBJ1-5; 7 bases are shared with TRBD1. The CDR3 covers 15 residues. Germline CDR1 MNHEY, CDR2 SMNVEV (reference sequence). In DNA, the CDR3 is TGTGCCAGCAGGCCACAGGGGTTTGGCAATCAGCCCCAGAATTTT. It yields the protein CASRPQGFGNQPQNF.

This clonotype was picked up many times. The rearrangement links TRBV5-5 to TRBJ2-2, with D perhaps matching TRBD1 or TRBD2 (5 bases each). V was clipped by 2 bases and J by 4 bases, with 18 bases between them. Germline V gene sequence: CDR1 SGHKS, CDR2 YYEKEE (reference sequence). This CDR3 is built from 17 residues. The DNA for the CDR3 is TGTGCCAGCAGCTTCCGGGACCCATCATGGGGCACCGGGGAGCTGTTTTTT. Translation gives CASSFRDPSWGTGELFF.

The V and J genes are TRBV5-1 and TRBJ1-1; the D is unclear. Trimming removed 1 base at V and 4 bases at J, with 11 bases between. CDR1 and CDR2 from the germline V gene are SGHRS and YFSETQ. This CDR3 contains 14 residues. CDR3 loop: CASSLYVTSTEAFF. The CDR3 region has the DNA TGCGCCAGCAGCTTGTACGTAACTAGCACTGAAGCTTTCTTT.

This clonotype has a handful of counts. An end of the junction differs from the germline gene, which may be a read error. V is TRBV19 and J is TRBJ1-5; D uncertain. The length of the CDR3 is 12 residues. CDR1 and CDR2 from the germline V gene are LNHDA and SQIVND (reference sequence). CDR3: CASSIGAQPQNF. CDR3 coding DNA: TGTGCCAGTAGTATAGGGGCGCAGCCCCAGAATTTT.

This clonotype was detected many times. The CDR3: CASSRNEFTEAFF. The CDR3 bases are TGTGCCAGCAGTAGGAACGAGTTCACTGAAGCTTTCTTT. The rearrangement joins TRBV27 to TRBJ1-1; D is uncertain. Germline loops: CDR1 MNHEY, CDR2 SMNVEV (reference sequence). The CDR3 runs to 13 residues. With 5 bases removed from V and 4 bases from J, the gap between germline ends came to 11 bases.

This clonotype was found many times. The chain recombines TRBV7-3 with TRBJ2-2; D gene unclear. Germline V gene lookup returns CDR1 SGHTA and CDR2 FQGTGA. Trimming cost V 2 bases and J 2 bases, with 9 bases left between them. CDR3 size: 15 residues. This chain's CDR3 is CASSLFGGNTGELFF. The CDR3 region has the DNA TGTGCCAGCAGCTTATTCGGCGGCAACACCGGGGAGCTGTTTTTT.

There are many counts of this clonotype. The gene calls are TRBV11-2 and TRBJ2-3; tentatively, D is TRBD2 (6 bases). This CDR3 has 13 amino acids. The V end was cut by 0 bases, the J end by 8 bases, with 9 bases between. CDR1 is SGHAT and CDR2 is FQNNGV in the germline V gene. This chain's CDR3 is CASSLESGGTQYF. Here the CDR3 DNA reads TGTGCCAGCAGCTTAGAGTCCGGGGGTACGCAGTATTTT.

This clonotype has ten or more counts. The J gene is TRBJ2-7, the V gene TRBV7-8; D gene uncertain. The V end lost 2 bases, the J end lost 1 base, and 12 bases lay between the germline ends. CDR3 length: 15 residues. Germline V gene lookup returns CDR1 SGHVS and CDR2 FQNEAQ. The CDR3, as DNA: TGTGCCAGCAGCTTATACGAGACGTATTCCTACGAGCAGTACTTC. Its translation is CASSLYETYSYEQYF.

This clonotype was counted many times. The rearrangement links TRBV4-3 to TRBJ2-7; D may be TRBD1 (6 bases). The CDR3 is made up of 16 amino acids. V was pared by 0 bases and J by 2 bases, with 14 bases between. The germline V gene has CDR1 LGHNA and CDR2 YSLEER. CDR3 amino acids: CASSQDRSGVAYEQYF. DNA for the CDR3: TGCGCCAGCAGCCAAGATCGGTCAGGGGTCGCCTACGAGCAGTACTTC.

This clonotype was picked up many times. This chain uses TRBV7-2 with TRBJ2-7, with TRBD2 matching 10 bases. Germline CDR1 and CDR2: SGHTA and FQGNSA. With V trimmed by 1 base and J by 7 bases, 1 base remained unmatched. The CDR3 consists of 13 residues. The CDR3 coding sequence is TGTGCCAGCAGCTTAGAAGCGGGGGGGGAGCAGTACTTC. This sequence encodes CASSLEAGGEQYF.

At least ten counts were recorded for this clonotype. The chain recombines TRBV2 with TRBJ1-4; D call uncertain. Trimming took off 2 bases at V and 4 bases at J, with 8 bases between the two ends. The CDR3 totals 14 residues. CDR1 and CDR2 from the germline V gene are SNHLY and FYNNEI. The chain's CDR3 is CASSEISVNEKLFF. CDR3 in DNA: TGTGCCAGCAGTGAAATTTCGGTTAATGAAAAACTGTTTTTT. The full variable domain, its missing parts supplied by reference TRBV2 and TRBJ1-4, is EPEVTQTPSHQVTQMGQEVILRCVPISNHLYFYWYRQILGQKVEFLVSFYNNEISEKSEIFDDQFSVERPDGSNFTLKIRSTKLEDSAMYFCASSEISVNEKLFFGSGTQLSVL.

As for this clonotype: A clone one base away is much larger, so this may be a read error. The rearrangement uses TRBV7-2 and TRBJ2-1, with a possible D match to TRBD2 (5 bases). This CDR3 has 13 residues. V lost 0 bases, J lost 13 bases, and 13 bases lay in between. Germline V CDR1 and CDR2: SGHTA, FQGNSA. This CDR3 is CASSLATGNRQFF. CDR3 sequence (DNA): TGTGCCAGCAGCTTAGCGACCGGGAATCGTCAGTTCTTC.

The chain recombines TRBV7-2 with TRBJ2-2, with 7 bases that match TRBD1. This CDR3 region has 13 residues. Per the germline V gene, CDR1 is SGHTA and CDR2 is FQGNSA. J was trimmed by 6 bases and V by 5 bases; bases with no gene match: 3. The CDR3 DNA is TGTGCCAGCAGCACCAGGGGGTCCGGGGAGCTGTTTTTT. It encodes CASSTRGSGELFF.

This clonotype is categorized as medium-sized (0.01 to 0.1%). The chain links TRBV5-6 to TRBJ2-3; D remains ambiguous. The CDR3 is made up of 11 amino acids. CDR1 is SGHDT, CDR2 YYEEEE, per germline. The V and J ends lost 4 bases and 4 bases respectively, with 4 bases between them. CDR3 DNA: TGTGCCAGCAGCGGACCAGATACGCAGTATTTT. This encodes CASSGPDTQYF. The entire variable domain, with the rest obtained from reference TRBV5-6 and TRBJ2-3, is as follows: DAGVTQSPTHLIKTRGQQVTLRCSPKSGHDTVSWYQQALGQGPQFIFQYYEEEERQRGNFPDRFSGHQFPNYSSELNVNALLLGDSALYLCASSGPDTQYFGPGTRLTVL.

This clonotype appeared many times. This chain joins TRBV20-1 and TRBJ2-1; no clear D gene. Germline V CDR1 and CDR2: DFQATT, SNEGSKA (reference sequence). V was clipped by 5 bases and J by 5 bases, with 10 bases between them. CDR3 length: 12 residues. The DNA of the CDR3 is TGCAGTGCTGATAACATGAACAATGAGCAGTTCTTC. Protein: CSADNMNNEQFF.

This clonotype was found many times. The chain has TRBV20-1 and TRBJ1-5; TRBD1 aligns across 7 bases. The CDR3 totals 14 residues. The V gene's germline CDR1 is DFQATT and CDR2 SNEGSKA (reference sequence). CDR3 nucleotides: TGCAGCGTCCGACAGGGTACTCCGAATCAGCCCCAGCATTTT. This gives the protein CSVRQGTPNQPQHF.

The CDR3 DNA reads TGTGCCAGTAGTAGGCTCCAGGGTAACACTGAAGCTTTCTTT. Translating gives CASSRLQGNTEAFF. This sequence joins TRBV19 and TRBJ1-1; TRBD1 might be the D (5 bases). Trimming left V 4 bases short and J 2 bases short, with 11 bases between. The CDR3 runs to 14 residues. Germline V gives CDR1 LNHDA, CDR2 SQIVND (reference sequence).

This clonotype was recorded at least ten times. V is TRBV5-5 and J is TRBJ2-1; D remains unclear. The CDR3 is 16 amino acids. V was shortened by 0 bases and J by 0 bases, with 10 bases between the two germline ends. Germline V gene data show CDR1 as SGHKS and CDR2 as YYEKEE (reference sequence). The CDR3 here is CASSLDEVLSYNEQFF. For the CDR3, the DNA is TGTGCCAGCAGCTTGGATGAGGTGCTCTCCTACAATGAGCAGTTCTTC.

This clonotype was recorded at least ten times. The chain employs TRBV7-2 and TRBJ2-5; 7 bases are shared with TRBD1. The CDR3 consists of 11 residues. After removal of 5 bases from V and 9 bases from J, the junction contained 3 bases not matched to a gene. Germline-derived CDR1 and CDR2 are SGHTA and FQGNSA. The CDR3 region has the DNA TGTGCCAGCAGCCCCGACAGGGCCCAGTACTTC. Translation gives CASSPDRAQYF.